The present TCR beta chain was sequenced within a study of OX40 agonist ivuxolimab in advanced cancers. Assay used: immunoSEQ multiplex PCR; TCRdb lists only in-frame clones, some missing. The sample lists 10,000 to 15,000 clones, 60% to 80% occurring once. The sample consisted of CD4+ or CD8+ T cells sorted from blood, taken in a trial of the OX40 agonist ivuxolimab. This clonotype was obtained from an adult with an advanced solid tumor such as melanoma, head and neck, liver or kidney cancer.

As DNA, the CDR3 is TGTGCCAGCAGTTTCCAGGGGGCCGCTAACTATGGCTACACCTTC. Amino acids: CASSFQGAANYGYTF. The rearrangement links TRBV27 to TRBJ1-2; 8 bases match TRBD1. The CDR3 consists of 15 residues. Germline CDR1 is MNHEY and CDR2 is SMNVEV (reference sequence). V was clipped by 3 bases and J by 0 bases; unmatched bases: 3.